This TCR beta chain came from a study of blood T cells in healthy people across ages. The CDR3 is made up of 15 amino acids. V was shortened by 2 bases and J by 13 bases, with 21 bases between the two germline ends. From germline, CDR1 is MNHEY and CDR2 SVGEGT. A sample-barcoded 5' primer and a J-beta primer mix were used in a second PCR of about 6 to 12 cycles. TCRdb re-called the 5' RACE reads through MiXCR, storing one row per CDR3 protein. The table includes 870,000 or so distinct CDR3 sequences, more than 25% detected once. As regards this clonotype: The antigen is not known.

Study-wide findings and caveats: Relative to aged donors, long-lived donors carried more naive CD4+ cells and displayed higher diversity.

Sequenced sample: blood. The sequence came from a woman older than 75 in good health. This chain joins TRBV6-2 or TRBV6-3 and TRBJ2-1, with D perhaps TRBD2 (6 bases). CDR3 DNA sequence: TGTGCCAGCAGTTACACCGGGGGAAACCAAGAGACCCAGTTCTTC. Amino acids: CASSYTGGNQETQFF.